Listed below are T cell receptor beta chains from one sample, sequenced in a study of CD8+ T cells in alopecia areata. The data were produced by immunoSEQ multiplex PCR, yet TCRdb's version contains in-frame clones alone and is incomplete. The sample holds over 150,000 clones, around 60% seen once. The material was CD4+ T cells sorted from blood, obtained at week 4, from a patient treated with tofacitinib. The source of these receptors is a human donor with alopecia areata. Each CDR3 is given with its conserved first and last residue. A D gene is named only where the DNA matches it firmly. Clone size is given for some rows only: seen once, a few or many times, or a class if the clone is expanded.

D	V	J	size	DNA	CDR3
-	TRBV7-9	TRBJ1-2	few	TGTGCCAGCACCTTTCGGGCGCGGGGCGATGGCTACACCTTC	CASTFRARGDGYTF
-	TRBV30	TRBJ1-1	-	TGTGCCTGGAGTGGCTTGTTTGGACTGAACACTGAAGCTTTCTTT	CAWSGLFGLNTEAFF
-	TRBV5-1	TRBJ2-7	once	TGCGCCAGCAGCTCGAACCCGGGACTCCAAAACTACGAGCAGTACTTC	CASSSNPGLQNYEQYF
-	TRBV9	TRBJ2-2	few	TGTGCCAGCAGCGTGCCAGGAGGAGGGGAGCTGTTTTTT	CASSVPGGGELFF
TRBD2	TRBV29-1	TRBJ2-1	-	TGCAGCGTTGAGGGGCGGGAGCGCTTAATAAGGAATGAGCAGTTCTTC	CSVEGRERLIRNEQFF
TRBD1	TRBV30	TRBJ2-2	-	TGTGCCTGGAGTAGGGGGCTCACGAACACCGGGGAGCTGTTTTTT	CAWSRGLTNTGELFF
TRBD2	TRBV27	TRBJ2-1	-	TGTGCCAGCAGTTCCTTAGCGGGACGAACCTACAATGAGCAGTTCTTC	CASSSLAGRTYNEQFF
-	TRBV10-3	TRBJ1-2	-	TGTGCCATCAGGGTTGACACCTTC	CAIRVDTF
-	TRBV19	TRBJ2-7	once	TGTGCCAGTAGGGGACGAGGTGGATACGAGCAGTACTTC	CASRGRGGYEQYF
-	TRBV27	TRBJ2-7	-	TGTGCCAGCAGTTTCGTTCCGGGCTCTTTGTACGAGCAGTACTTC	CASSFVPGSLYEQYF
-	TRBV6-1	TRBJ2-2	-	TGTGCCAGCGACAGGCTGAGGACCGGGGAGCTGTTTTTT	CASDRLRTGELFF
-	TRBV28	TRBJ2-2	-	TGTGCCAGCAGCCCGCCCAACCGACAGTTTGGGACCGGGGAGCTGTTTTTT	CASSPPNRQFGTGELFF
-	TRBV2	TRBJ2-1	few	TGTGCCAGCAACTCCAATTACAATGAGCAGTTCTTC	CASNSNYNEQFF
-	TRBV5-1	TRBJ2-5	few	TGCGCCAGCAGCTTGTTGATGGAGACCCAGTACTTC	CASSLLMETQYF
-	TRBV7-8	TRBJ2-2	once	TGTGCCAGCAGCTTACAGGGAGGTCGCACCGGGGAGCTGTTTTTT	CASSLQGGRTGELFF
-	TRBV2	TRBJ2-1	-	TGTGCCAGCAGTGATTTGGGTGCGGGGCTGGATGAGCAGTTCTTC	CASSDLGAGLDEQFF
-	TRBV11-2	TRBJ1-5	-	TGTGCCAGCAGCTTAACAGGGAACAATCAGCCCCAGCATTTT	CASSLTGNNQPQHF
-	TRBV29-1	TRBJ2-2	once	TGCAGCGTTGCGCAAGACAGGAGGACCGGGGAGCTGTTTTTT	CSVAQDRRTGELFF
TRBD2	TRBV4-2	TRBJ2-7	once	TGTGCCAGCAGCCCCCCCGGTAGCGGGAGGTACGAGCAGTACTTC	CASSPPGSGRYEQYF
TRBD1	TRBV5-1	TRBJ2-3	-	TGCGCCAGCAGCTTGGACGGACAGGGACCAGATACGCAGTATTTT	CASSLDGQGPDTQYF
-	TRBV28	TRBJ1-5	many	TGTGCCAGCAGTTGGGGAGATCAGCCCCAGCATTTT	CASSWGDQPQHF
-	TRBV2	TRBJ2-7	-	TGTGCCAGCAGTGAAGGAACCACATACGAGCAGTACTTC	CASSEGTTYEQYF
-	TRBV29-1	TRBJ2-2	few	TGCAGCGTGCGCAGCGAGAACACCGGGGAGCTGTTTTTT	CSVRSENTGELFF
TRBD1	TRBV10-3	TRBJ2-5	-	TGTGCCATCAGCGCGAACAGGGGGCAAGAGACCCAGTACTTC	CAISANRGQETQYF
-	TRBV4-1	TRBJ2-1	few	TGCGCCAGCAGCCAAGACCTGGGGGCGGGATCCTACAATGAGCAGTTCTTC	CASSQDLGAGSYNEQFF
TRBD1	TRBV29-1	TRBJ1-2	few	TGCAGCGTTGAAGCCCCAGGACAGGTCTATGGCTACACCTTC	CSVEAPGQVYGYTF
TRBD1	TRBV9	TRBJ2-3	-	TGTGCCAGCAGCGTAGCGGGGTACAGGGGAGATACGCAGTATTTT	CASSVAGYRGDTQYF
TRBD1	TRBV29-1	TRBJ2-7	few	TGCAGCGTTGATTGGGACAGGAGGATGTACTTC	CSVDWDRRMYF
-	TRBV29-1	TRBJ2-5	-	TGCAGCGTTGCATTAAGTGTCGAGACCCAGTACTTC	CSVALSVETQYF
-	TRBV7-2	TRBJ2-3	-	TGTGCCAGCAGCCTAGGTCCTGCTGGAAGGGCAGATACGCAGTATTTT	CASSLGPAGRADTQYF
-	TRBV11-2	TRBJ2-3	-	TGTGCCAGCAGCTTAGTAGGCCAGGGACCCACAGATACGCAGTATTTT	CASSLVGQGPTDTQYF
TRBD1	TRBV29-1	TRBJ2-5	-	TGCAGCGGAGGACAGGGGCAAGAGACCCAGTACTTC	CSGGQGQETQYF
-	TRBV15	TRBJ1-5	-	TGTGCCACCAGCAGGAGGGACAATAGCAATCAGCCCCAGCATTTT	CATSRRDNSNQPQHF
-	TRBV30	TRBJ2-5	-	TGTGCCCGGTCAACAGGGCTAGAGACCCAGTACTTC	CARSTGLETQYF
-	TRBV11-2	TRBJ2-7	few	TGTGCCAGCAGCCTTGGACTGATACCTTACGAGCAGTACTTC	CASSLGLIPYEQYF
TRBD1	TRBV7-2	TRBJ1-2	-	TGTGCCAGCAGCTTGGACCCGAGACAGGGGGCAAGTGGCTACACCTTC	CASSLDPRQGASGYTF
-	TRBV10-3	TRBJ2-7	-	TGTGCCATCAGGGAAGAGACAGCGGGTGCCTACGAGCAGTACTTC	CAIREETAGAYEQYF
TRBD2	TRBV5-1	TRBJ2-1	-	TGCGCCAGCAGCTTTAGCGGGAGTAGATACAATGAGCAGTTCTTC	CASSFSGSRYNEQFF
-	TRBV5-6	TRBJ1-2	once	TGTGCCAGCAGCTTGGGAACGACTGGTGGCTACACCTTC	CASSLGTTGGYTF
-	TRBV7-9	TRBJ1-4	-	TGTGCCAGCAGCTACCTTGGTAACGAAAAACTGTTTTTT	CASSYLGNEKLFF
-	TRBV10-3	TRBJ2-7	-	TGTGCCATCAGTGGTGGGACATACTCCTACGAGCAGTACTTC	CAISGGTYSYEQYF
TRBD2	TRBV5-1	TRBJ2-5	few	TGCGCCAGCAGTTACGTCGGTAGCGGGAGAGCGGACCAGTACTTC	CASSYVGSGRADQYF
-	TRBV18	TRBJ2-2	few	TGTGCCAGCTCACCAGTCGGAAGTATAGCATCCACCGGGGAGCTGTTTTTT	CASSPVGSIASTGELFF
-	TRBV14	TRBJ2-1	-	TGTGCCAGCAGCCAAGGGAGGGGGATCCCCTACAATGAGCAGTTCTTC	CASSQGRGIPYNEQFF
-	TRBV29-1	TRBJ2-7	-	TGCAGCGTTGGAGTGACTTACGAGCAGTACTTC	CSVGVTYEQYF
TRBD2	TRBV29-1	TRBJ2-7	-	TGCAGCGCGAGTTGGGGAGGAGGCGGGAGGTCCTACGAGCAGTACTTC	CSASWGGGGRSYEQYF